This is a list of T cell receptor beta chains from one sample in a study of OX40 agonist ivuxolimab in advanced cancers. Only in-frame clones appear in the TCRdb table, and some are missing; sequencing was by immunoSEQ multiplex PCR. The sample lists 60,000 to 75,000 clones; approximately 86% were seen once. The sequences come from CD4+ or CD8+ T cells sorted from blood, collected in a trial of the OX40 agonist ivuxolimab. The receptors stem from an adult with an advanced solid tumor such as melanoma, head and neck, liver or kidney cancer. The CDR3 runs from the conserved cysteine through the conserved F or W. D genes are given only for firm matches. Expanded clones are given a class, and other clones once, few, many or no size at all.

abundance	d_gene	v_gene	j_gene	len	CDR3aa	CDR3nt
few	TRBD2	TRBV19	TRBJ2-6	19	CASSPEGFLAGAGANVLTF	TGTGCCAGTAGCCCCGAGGGCTTTCTAGCGGGAGCGGGGGCCAACGTCCTGACTTTC
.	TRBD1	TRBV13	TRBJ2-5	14	CASSLTGIQETQYF	TGTGCCAGCAGCTTGACAGGGATTCAAGAGACCCAGTACTTC
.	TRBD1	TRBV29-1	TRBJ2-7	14	CSVVSGGYSYEQYF	TGCAGCGTTGTTTCAGGGGGCTACTCCTACGAGCAGTACTTC
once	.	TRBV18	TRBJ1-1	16	CASSPRSGSQVSEAFF	TGTGCCAGCTCACCACGAAGTGGAAGTCAGGTCTCTGAAGCTTTCTTT
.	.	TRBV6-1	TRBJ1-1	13	CASSESEGTEAFF	TGTGCCAGCAGTGAATCGGAAGGCACTGAAGCTTTCTTT
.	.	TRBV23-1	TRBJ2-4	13	CASSQWSKNIQYF	TGCGCCAGCAGTCAGTGGAGTAAAAACATTCAGTACTTC
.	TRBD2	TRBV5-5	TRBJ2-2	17	CASSLPSGTVHTGELFF	TGTGCCAGCAGCCTCCCTAGCGGGACTGTACACACCGGGGAGCTGTTTTTT
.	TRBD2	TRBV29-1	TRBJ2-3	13	CSGGGGAGDTQYF	TGCAGCGGGGGCGGGGGGGCTGGAGATACGCAGTATTTT
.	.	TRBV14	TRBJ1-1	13	CASSWGLNTEAFF	TGTGCCAGCAGTTGGGGGTTGAACACTGAAGCTTTCTTT
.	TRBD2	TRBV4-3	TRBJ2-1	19	CASSLMVASGGPFYNEQFF	TGCGCCAGCAGCTTAATGGTAGCTAGCGGGGGACCTTTCTACAATGAGCAGTTCTTC
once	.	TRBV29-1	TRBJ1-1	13	CSVEDRRRIEAFF	TGCAGCGTTGAAGATCGACGACGGATAGAAGCTTTCTTT
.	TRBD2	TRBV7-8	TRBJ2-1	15	CASSNREGQDNEQFF	TGTGCCAGCAGCAATCGGGAGGGCCAAGACAATGAGCAGTTCTTC
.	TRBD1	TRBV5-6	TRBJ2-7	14	CASRTGTGFHEQYF	TGTGCCAGCAGAACCGGGACAGGGTTTCACGAGCAGTACTTC